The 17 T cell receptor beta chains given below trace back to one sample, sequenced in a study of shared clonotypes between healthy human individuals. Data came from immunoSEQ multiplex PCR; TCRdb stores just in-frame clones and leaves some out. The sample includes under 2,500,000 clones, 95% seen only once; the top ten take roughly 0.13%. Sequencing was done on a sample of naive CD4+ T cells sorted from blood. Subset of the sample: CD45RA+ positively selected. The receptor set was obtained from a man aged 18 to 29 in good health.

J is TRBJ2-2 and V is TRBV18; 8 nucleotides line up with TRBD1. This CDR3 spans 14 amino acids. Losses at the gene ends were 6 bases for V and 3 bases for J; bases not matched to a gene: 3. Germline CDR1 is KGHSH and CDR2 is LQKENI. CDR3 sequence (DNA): TGTGCCAGCTCGGACAGGGTTCACACCGGGGAGCTGTTTTTT. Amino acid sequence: CASSDRVHTGELFF.

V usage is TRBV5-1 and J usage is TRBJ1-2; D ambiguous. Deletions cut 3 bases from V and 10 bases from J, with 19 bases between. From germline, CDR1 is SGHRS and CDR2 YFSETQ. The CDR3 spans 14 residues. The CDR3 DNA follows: TGCGCCAGCAGCTCGCCCGACCGATGGGGAAACTACACCTTC. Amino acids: CASSSPDRWGNYTF. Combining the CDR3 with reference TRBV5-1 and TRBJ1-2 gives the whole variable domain KAGVTQTPRYLIKTRGQQVTLSCSPISGHRSVSWYQQTPGQGLQFLFEYFSETQRNKGNFPGRFSGRQFSNSRSEMNVSTLELGDSALYLCASSSPDRWGNYTFGSGTRLTVV.

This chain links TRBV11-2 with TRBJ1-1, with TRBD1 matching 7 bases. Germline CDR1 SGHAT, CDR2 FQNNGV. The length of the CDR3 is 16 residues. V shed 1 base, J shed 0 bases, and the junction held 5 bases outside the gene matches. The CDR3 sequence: CASSLAGTGVNTEAFF. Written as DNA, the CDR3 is TGTGCCAGCAGCTTAGCGGGAACAGGGGTGAACACTGAAGCTTTCTTT.

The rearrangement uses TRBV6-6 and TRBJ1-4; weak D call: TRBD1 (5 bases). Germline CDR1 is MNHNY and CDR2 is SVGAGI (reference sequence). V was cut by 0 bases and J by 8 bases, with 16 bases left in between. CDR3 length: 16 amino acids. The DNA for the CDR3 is TGTGCCAGCAGTTACTCGATCTCCGGGGGATACGAAAAACTGTTTTTT. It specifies CASSYSISGGYEKLFF.

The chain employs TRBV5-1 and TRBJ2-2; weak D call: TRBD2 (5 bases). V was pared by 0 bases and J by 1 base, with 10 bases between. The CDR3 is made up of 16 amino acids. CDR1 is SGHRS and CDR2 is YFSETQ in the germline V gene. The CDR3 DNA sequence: TGCGCCAGCAGCTTGGGGACTCGCCAGAACACCGGGGAGCTGTTTTTT. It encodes CASSLGTRQNTGELFF.

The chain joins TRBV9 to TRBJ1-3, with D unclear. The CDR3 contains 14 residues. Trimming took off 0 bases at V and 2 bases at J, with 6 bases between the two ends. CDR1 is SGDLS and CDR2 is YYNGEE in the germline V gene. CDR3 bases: TGTGCCAGCAGCGTAGAACCCACTGGAAACACCATATATTTT. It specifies CASSVEPTGNTIYF.

CDR3 sequence reads: CASSPYGLSYEQYF. For the CDR3, the DNA is TGTGCCAGCTCCCCGTATGGGCTGTCCTACGAGCAGTACTTC. The chain links TRBV18 to TRBJ2-7; D gene ambiguous. The CDR3 consists of 14 residues. V was shortened by 6 bases and J by 1 base, with 13 bases between the two germline ends. Germline lookup yields CDR1 KGHSH and CDR2 LQKENI.

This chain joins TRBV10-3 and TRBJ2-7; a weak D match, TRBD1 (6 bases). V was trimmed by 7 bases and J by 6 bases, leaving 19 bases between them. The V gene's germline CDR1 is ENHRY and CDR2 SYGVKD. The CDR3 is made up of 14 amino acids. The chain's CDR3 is CAITNTGLGGEQYF. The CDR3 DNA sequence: TGTGCCATCACCAACACAGGGTTAGGGGGCGAGCAGTACTTC.

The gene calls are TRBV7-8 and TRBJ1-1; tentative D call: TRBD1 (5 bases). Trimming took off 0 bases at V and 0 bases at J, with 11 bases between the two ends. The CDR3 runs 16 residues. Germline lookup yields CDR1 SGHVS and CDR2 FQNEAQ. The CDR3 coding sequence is TGTGCCAGCAGCTTAGCGGGGTTGGGGGTGAACACTGAAGCTTTCTTT. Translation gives CASSLAGLGVNTEAFF. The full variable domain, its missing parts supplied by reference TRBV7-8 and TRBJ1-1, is GAGVSQSPRYKVAKRGQDVALRCDPISGHVSLFWYQQALGQGPEFLTYFQNEAQLDKSGLPSDRFFAERPEGSVSTLKIQRTQQEDSAVYLCASSLAGLGVNTEAFFGQGTRLTVV.

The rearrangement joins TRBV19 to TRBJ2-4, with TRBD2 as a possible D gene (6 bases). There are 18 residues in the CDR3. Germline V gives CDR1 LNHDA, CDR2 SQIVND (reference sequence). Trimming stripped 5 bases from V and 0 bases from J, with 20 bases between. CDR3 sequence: CASSVVGTGLIAKNIQYF. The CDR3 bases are TGTGCCAGTAGTGTTGTGGGGACGGGACTTATAGCCAAAAACATTCAGTACTTC.

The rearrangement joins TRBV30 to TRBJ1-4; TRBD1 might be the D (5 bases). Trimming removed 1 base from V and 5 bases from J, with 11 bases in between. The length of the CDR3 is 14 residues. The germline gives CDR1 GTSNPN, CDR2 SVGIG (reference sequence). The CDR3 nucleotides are TGTGCCTGGAGTGATGGACGGGGGAATGAAAAACTGTTTTTT. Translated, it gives CAWSDGRGNEKLFF.

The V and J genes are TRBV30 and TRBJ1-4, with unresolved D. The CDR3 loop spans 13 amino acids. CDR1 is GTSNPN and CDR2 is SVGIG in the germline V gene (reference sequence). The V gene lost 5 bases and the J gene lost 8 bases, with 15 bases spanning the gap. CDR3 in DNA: TGTGCCTGGCGACACTGGACGGCCGAAAAACTGTTTTTT. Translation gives CAWRHWTAEKLFF.

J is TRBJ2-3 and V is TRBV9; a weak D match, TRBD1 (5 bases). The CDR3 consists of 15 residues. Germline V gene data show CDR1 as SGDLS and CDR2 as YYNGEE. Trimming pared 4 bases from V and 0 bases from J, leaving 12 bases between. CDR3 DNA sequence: TGTGCCAGCAGCCCGGACATGGGTAGCACAGATACGCAGTATTTT. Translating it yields CASSPDMGSTDTQYF.

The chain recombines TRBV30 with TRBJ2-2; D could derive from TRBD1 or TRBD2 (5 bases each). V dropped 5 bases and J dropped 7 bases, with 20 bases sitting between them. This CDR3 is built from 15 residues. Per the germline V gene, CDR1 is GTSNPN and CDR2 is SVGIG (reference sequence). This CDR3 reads CAWAGTIAKGGELFF. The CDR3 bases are TGTGCCTGGGCCGGGACCATCGCAAAGGGCGGGGAGCTGTTTTTT.

CDR3 coding DNA: TGTGGGAAACTCTGCGGGGGTTGCCAAGAGACCCAGTACTTC. This translates into CGKLCGGCQETQYF. This sequence joins TRBV28 and TRBJ2-5; 7 bases line up with TRBD2. This CDR3 is 14 amino acids long. CDR1 and CDR2 from the germline V gene are MDHEN and SYDVKM.

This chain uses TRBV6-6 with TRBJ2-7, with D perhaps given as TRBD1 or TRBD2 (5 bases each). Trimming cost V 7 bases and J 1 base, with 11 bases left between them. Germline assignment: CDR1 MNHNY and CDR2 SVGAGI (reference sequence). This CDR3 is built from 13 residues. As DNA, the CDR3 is TGTGCCAGCACTTGGGACGGATCCTACGAGCAGTACTTC. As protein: CASTWDGSYEQYF.

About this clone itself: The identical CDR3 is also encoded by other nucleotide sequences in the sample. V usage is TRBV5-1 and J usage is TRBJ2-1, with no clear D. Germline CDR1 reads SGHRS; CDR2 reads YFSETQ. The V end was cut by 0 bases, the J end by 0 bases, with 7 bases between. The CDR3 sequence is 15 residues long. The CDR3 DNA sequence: TGCGCCAGCAGCTTGGAAGTGGGCTCCTACAATGAGCAGTTCTTC. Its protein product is CASSLEVGSYNEQFF. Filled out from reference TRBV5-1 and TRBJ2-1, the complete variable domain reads KAGVTQTPRYLIKTRGQQVTLSCSPISGHRSVSWYQQTPGQGLQFLFEYFSETQRNKGNFPGRFSGRQFSNSRSEMNVSTLELGDSALYLCASSLEVGSYNEQFFGPGTRLTVL.